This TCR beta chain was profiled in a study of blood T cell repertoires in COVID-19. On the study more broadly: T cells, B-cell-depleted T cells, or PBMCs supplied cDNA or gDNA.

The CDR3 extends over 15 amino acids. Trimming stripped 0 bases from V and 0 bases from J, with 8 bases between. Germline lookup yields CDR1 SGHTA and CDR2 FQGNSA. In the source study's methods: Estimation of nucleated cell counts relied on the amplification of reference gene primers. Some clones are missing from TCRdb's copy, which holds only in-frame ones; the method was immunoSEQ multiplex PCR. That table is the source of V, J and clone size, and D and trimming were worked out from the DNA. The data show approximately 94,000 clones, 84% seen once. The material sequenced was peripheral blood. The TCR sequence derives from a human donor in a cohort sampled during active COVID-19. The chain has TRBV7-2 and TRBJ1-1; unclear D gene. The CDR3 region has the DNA TGTGCCAGCAGCTTAGCCCCCCCAATGAACACTGAAGCTTTCTTT. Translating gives CASSLAPPMNTEAFF.